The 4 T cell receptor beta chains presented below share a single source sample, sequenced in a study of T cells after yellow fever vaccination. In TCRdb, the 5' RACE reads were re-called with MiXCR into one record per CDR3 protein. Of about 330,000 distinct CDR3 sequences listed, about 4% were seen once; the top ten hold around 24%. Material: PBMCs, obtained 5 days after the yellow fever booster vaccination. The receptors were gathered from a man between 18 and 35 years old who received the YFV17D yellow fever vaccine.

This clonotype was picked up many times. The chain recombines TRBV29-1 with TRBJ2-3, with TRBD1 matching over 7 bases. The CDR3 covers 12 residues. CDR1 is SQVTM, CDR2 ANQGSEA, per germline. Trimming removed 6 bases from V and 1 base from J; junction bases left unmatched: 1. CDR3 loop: CSVGQGTDTQYF. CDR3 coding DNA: TGCAGCGTCGGACAGGGCACAGATACGCAGTATTTT.

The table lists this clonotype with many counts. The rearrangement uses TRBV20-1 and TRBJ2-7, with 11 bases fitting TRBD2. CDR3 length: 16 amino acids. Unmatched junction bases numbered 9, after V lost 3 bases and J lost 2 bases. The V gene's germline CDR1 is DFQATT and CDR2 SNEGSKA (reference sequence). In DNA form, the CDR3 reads TGCAGTGCTAGCGAGTCTAATAGCGGGGGGGCCTACGAGCAGTACGTC. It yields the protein CSASESNSGGAYEQYV.

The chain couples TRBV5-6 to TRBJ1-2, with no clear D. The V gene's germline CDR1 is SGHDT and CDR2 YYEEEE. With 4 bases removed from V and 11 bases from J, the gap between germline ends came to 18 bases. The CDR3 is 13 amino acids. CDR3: CASSPGSQEYYTF. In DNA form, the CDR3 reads TGTGCCAGCAGCCCAGGCAGCCAGGAATATTACACCTTC.

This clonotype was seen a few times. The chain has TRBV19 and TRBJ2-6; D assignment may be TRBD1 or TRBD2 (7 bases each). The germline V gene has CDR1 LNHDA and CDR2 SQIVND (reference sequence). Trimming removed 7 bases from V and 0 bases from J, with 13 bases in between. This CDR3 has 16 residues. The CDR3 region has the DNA TGTGCCAGTAAGGGGGCGGGGGACTCTGGGGCCAACGTCCTGACTTTC. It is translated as CASKGAGDSGANVLTF.